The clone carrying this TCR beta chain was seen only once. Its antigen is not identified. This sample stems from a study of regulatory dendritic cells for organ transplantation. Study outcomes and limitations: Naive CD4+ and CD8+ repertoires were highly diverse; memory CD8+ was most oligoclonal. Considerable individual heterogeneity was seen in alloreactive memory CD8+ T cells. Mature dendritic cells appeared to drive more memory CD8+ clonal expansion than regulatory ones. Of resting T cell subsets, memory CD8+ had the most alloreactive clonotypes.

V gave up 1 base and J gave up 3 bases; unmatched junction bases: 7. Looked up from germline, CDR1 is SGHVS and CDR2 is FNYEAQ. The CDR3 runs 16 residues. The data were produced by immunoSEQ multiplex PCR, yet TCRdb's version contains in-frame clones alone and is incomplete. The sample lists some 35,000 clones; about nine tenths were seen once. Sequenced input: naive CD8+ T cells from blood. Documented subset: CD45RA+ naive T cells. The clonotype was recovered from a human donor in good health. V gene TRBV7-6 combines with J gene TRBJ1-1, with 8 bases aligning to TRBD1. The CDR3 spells CASSLEQGALDTEAFF. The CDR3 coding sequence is TGTGCCAGCAGCTTAGAGCAGGGGGCGCTGGACACTGAAGCTTTCTTT.